The entry below describes one T cell receptor (beta chain). Sequenced by immunoSEQ multiplex PCR; TCRdb stores in-frame clones only, minus some. Of about 34,000 clones listed, about nine tenths were seen once; the top ten hold roughly 2.4%. This record belongs to a study of T cells in tuberculosis. Germline V gives CDR1 SGHRS, CDR2 YFSETQ. There are 15 residues in the CDR3. V lost 1 base and J lost 8, with 18 bases in between. At study entry, adolescents had tuberculin skin tests and IGRA screening. This TCR was recovered from a donor aged 10 to 29 with latent tuberculosis or without tuberculosis infection. This chain joins TRBV5-1 and TRBJ1-2; D is unclear. Sequenced: PBMCs. The CDR3: CASSLPLARGSGYTF. CDR3 nucleotides: TGCGCCAGCAGCTTGCCTCTTGCTCGAGGGTCCGGCTACACCTTC.